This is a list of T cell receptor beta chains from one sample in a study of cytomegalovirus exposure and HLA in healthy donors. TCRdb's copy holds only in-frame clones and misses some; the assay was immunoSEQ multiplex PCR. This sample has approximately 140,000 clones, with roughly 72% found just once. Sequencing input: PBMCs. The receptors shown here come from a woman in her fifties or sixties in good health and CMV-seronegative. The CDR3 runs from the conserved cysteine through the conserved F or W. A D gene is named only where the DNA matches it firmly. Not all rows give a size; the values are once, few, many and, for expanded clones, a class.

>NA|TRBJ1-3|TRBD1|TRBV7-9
TGTGCCAGCAGCCGTGGACAGGGCTGGGGAAACACCATATATTTT
CASSRGQGWGNTIYF
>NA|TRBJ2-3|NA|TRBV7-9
TGTGCCAGCAGCTGGTTCGGAGATGGCCCGCAGTATTTT
CASSWFGDGPQYF
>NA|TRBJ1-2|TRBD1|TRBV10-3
TGTGCCATCAGTGGCCCCGGGACAGGGAATGGCTACACCTTC
CAISGPGTGNGYTF
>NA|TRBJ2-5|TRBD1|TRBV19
TGTGCCAGTAGGAAGACAGGGAGCGAGGAGACCCAGTACTTC
CASRKTGSEETQYF
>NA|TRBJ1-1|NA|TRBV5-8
TGTGCCAGCAGCTTGGTTCAGGGGTGGAACACTGAAGCTTTCTTT
CASSLVQGWNTEAFF
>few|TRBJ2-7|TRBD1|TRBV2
TGTGCCAGCAGTGAACCCCCGGACAGGGTAGGCGAGCAGTACTTC
CASSEPPDRVGEQYF
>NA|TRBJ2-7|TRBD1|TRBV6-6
TGTGCCGGCAGGGGGCCTTCCTACGAGCAGTACTTC
CAGRGPSYEQYF
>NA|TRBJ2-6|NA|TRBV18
TGTGCCAGCTCACCACAGGCGGGGTCCTCCTCTGGGGCCAACGTCCTGACTTTC
CASSPQAGSSSGANVLTF
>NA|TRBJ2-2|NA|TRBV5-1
TGCGCCAGCACCCCGGACAGATCCGCCGGGGAGCTGTTTTTT
CASTPDRSAGELFF
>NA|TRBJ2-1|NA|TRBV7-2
TGTGCCAGCAGCTCCGGCGGGTCGGTGCAGTTCTTC
CASSSGGSVQFF
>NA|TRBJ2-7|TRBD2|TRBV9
TGTGCCAGCAGCCGAGGGACTAGCGGGAGCTACGAGCAGTACTTC
CASSRGTSGSYEQYF
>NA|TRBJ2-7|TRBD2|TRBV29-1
TGCAGCGTTCTGAAGTTAGCGGGAGTAACCTACGAGCAGTACTTC
CSVLKLAGVTYEQYF
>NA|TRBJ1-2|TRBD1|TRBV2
TGTGCCAGCAGTGGACAGGGAAACTATGGCTACACCTTC
CASSGQGNYGYTF
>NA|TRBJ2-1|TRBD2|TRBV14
TGTGCCAGCAGCCAAGACCCTAGCGGGAGTATCGTCGATGAGCAGTTCTTC
CASSQDPSGSIVDEQFF
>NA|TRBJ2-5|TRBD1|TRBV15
TGTGCCACCAGCAGAGGCGGGGGACAGGGACAAGAGACCCAGTACTTC
CATSRGGGQGQETQYF
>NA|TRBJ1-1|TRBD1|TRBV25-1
TGTGCCAGCAGTGAATGGGGGACAGGGCGAAAGAGTGAAGCTTTCTTT
CASSEWGTGRKSEAFF
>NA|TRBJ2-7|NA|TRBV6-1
TGTGCCAGCAGGGTCGGGACTCTTGGGGAGCAGTACTTC
CASRVGTLGEQYF
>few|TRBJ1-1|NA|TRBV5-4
TGTGCCAGCAGCCTACAGGGTCGGGACACTGAAGCTTTCTTT
CASSLQGRDTEAFF
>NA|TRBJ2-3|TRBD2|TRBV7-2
TGTGCCAGCAGCTTACGATCTAGCGGGAGATTAGATACGCAGTATTTT
CASSLRSSGRLDTQYF
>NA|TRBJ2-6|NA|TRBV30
TGTGCCTTGACGGGGGGCTTCTCTGGGGCCAACGTCCTGACTTTC
CALTGGFSGANVLTF
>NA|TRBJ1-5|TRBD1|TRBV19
TGTGCCAGTAGTATTTCAACGACAGGGGCTCGCAATCAGCCCCAGCATTTT
CASSISTTGARNQPQHF
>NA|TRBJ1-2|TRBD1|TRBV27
TGTGCCAGCAGTTTAGTCGGGACAGGGAGCTCTAGCGGCTCTGGCTACACCTTC
CASSLVGTGSSSGSGYTF
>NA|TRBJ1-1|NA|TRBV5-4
TGTGCCAGCAGCGCCCCAGTCGGGGGGAAGCGGTCTGAAGCTTTCTTT
CASSAPVGGKRSEAFF
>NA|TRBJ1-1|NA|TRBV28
TGTGCCAGCAGTTTGGAGACGGCGAAGACTGAAGCTTTCTTT
CASSLETAKTEAFF
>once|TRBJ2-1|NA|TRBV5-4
TGTGCCAGCAGCTTCTCGGGTGATGAGCAGTTCTTC
CASSFSGDEQFF
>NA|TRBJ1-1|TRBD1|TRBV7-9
TGTGCCAGCAGTCCCGGACAGGGGGCAGAGAACACTGAAGCTTTCTTT
CASSPGQGAENTEAFF
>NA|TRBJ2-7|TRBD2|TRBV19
TGTGCCAGTACCCCATCCTCGGGAGGAGCCGTCAGCGAGCAGTACTTC
CASTPSSGGAVSEQYF
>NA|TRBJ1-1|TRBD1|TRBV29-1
TGCAGCGTTGGACGAGGGGGCAACACTGAAGCTTTCTTT
CSVGRGGNTEAFF
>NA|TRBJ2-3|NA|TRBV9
TGTGCCAGCAGCGAGTCGCGGGACACAGATACGCAGTATTTT
CASSESRDTDTQYF
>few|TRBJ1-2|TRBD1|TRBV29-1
TGCAGCGTTGAACCGGGACAGGGGGCCGGAGGCTACACCTTC
CSVEPGQGAGGYTF
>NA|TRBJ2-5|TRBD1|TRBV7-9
TGTGCCAGCAGCTTCGAGCAGCCGGGACAGGGGTACCAAGAGACCCAGTACTTC
CASSFEQPGQGYQETQYF
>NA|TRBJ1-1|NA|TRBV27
TGTGCCAGCAGTCCCCCGATGGGTCTTGGGCGCACTGAAGCTTTCTTT
CASSPPMGLGRTEAFF